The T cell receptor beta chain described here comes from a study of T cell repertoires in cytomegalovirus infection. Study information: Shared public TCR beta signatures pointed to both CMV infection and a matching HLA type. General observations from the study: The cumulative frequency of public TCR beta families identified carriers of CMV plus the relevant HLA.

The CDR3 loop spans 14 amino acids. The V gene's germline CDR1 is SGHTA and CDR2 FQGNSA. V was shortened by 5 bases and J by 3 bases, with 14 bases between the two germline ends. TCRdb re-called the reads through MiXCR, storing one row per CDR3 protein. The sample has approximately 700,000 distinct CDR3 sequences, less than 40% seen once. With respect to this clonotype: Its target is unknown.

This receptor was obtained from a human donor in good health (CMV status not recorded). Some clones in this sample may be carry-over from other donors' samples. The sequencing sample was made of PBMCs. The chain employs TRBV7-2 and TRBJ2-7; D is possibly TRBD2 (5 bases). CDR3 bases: TGTGCCAGCAGCCCAACTAGACAATGCTACGAGCAGTACTTC. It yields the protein CASSPTRQCYEQYF.